This TCR beta chain was profiled in a study of control samples from healthy donors and cancer patients. Assay: immunoSEQ multiplex PCR; the TCRdb copy retains only in-frame clones and omits some. The table shows approximately 65,000 clones, with just under 90% occurring only once. Germline values: CDR1 GTSNPN, CDR2 SVGIG (reference sequence). The CDR3 consists of 14 residues. With 8 bases removed from V and 9 bases from J, the gap between germline ends came to 20 bases. The source of this sequence is a man aged 55 to 70 with lung cancer. The chain joins TRBV30 to TRBJ1-6; D call uncertain. The sample consisted of PBMCs. The CDR3 protein is CASNRGLRSSPLHF. In DNA, the CDR3 is TGTGCCAGTAATCGGGGATTAAGGAGTTCACCCCTCCACTTT.